The present T cell receptor beta chain was sequenced within a study of T cell responses to AZD1222 COVID-19 vaccine. The protocol was immunoSEQ multiplex PCR, while the TCRdb copy is restricted to in-frame clones and leaves out a portion. Of 90,000 to 120,000 clones listed, 80% to 95% are singletons. The germline CDR1 and CDR2 sequences are MGHRA and YSYEKL. With 1 base removed from V and 0 bases from J, the gap between germline ends came to 13 bases. This CDR3 has 16 amino acids. V gene TRBV4-1 combines with J gene TRBJ2-7, with D perhaps matching TRBD1 or TRBD2 (6 bases each). This specimen was peripheral blood, taken 28 days after the second AZD1222 dose. This TCR derives from an adult who received the AZD1222 COVID-19 vaccine. CDR3 nucleotides: TGCGCCAGCAGCCAAGGGGCTGGGGGGCTCTCCTACGAGCAGTACTTC. This translates into CASSQGAGGLSYEQYF.